What follows describes a single T cell receptor beta chain. These data originate in a study of OX40 agonist ivuxolimab in advanced cancers. Study as a whole: Cancers in dose escalation were hepatocellular, melanoma, renal cell and head and neck.

Libraries were prepared by immunoSEQ multiplex PCR; TCRdb keeps only in-frame clonotypes and omits some of them. The sample includes tens of thousands of clones, roughly 80% of them seen just once. This TCR was recovered from an adult with an advanced solid tumor such as melanoma, head and neck, liver or kidney cancer. Source: CD4+ or CD8+ T cells sorted from blood, taken in a trial of the OX40 agonist ivuxolimab.

This CDR3 reads CASSTKWGTRGNEQFF. DNA for the CDR3: TGTGCCAGCAGCACCAAGTGGGGGACTAGGGGCAATGAGCAGTTCTTC. This chain links TRBV7-2 with TRBJ2-1; 8 nucleotides match TRBD2. The CDR3 spans 16 residues. The trim removed 5 bases at V and 6 bases at J, leaving 12 bases unmatched. The germline V gene has CDR1 SGHTA and CDR2 FQGNSA.